A single sample is the source of the 28 T cell receptor beta chains below, sequenced in a study of cytotoxic CD8 clonotypes in ibrutinib-treated CLL. Assay used: immunoSEQ multiplex PCR; TCRdb lists only in-frame clones, some missing. Here the sample spans about 39,000 clones, approximately 67% being singletons. The sequences come from PBMCs, collected at disease progression, from a patient treated with ibrutinib. The receptors stem from a human donor with chronic lymphocytic leukemia.

This rearrangement joins TRBV9 to TRBJ1-2; 7 positions agree with TRBD1. Germline CDR1 SGDLS, CDR2 YYNGEE. The V segment lost 3 bases and the J segment 4 bases; nucleotides outside the gene matches: 9. The CDR3 covers 15 residues. The CDR3 DNA reads as TGTGCCAGCAGCGCCGGGGACAGCGGCCTCTATGGCTACACCTTC. This encodes CASSAGDSGLYGYTF.

This chain uses TRBV30 with TRBJ2-5; 14 nucleotides align to TRBD2. This CDR3 has 12 residues. Germline lookup yields CDR1 GTSNPN and CDR2 SVGIG (reference sequence). The J segment lost 7 bases and the V segment lost 5 bases, leaving 0 bases of the junction unmatched. This CDR3 reads CAWGTSGRTQYF. The CDR3 DNA follows: TGTGCCTGGGGGACTAGCGGGAGGACCCAGTACTTC.

This clone has just one count. This chain uses TRBV11-3 with TRBJ2-7; 10 nucleotides align to TRBD2. V lost 1 base and J lost 4; bases outside the gene matches: 4. The CDR3 length is 15 residues. Germline-derived CDR1 and CDR2 are SGHNT and YENEEA. This CDR3 reads CASSLGGLAAYEQYF. The DNA of the CDR3 is TGTGCCAGCAGCTTAGGTGGACTAGCGGCTTACGAGCAGTACTTC. Complete variable domain (other parts from reference TRBV11-3 and TRBJ2-7): EAGVVQSPRYKIIEKKQPVAFWCNPISGHNTLYWYLQNLGQGPELLIRYENEEAVDDSQLPKDRFSAERLKGVDSTLKIQPAELGDSAVYLCASSLGGLAAYEQYFGPGTRLTVT.

This clone appeared once. The chain joins TRBV2 to TRBJ2-3; D possibly corresponds to TRBD1 (7 bases). The CDR3 extends over 15 amino acids. V lost 4 bases and J 0 bases, leaving 11 bases between the germline ends. Germline values: CDR1 SNHLY, CDR2 FYNNEI. The chain's CDR3 is CASSGDSGSTDTQYF. The CDR3 nucleotides are TGTGCCAGCAGTGGGGACAGCGGGAGCACAGATACGCAGTATTTT.

This chain uses TRBV13 with TRBJ2-5; the D gene is possibly TRBD1 (5 bases). V was clipped by 2 bases and J by 0 bases, with 10 bases between them. This CDR3 spans 15 amino acids. Germline V gene lookup returns CDR1 PRHDT and CDR2 FYEKMQ (reference sequence). The CDR3 here is CASSLRQFHQETQYF. The DNA for the CDR3 is TGTGCCAGCAGCTTACGACAGTTCCACCAAGAGACCCAGTACTTC.

The chain couples TRBV7-3 to TRBJ2-2; no clear D. Trimming removed 5 bases at V and 8 bases at J, with 9 bases between. In germline, CDR1 is SGHTA, CDR2 FQGTGA. This CDR3 spans 12 amino acids. The CDR3 spells CASSQSTGELFF. Written as DNA, the CDR3 is TGTGCCAGCAGCCAATCGACAGGGGAGCTGTTTTTT.

The chain employs TRBV5-4 and TRBJ1-1; D remains ambiguous. The ends were cut back, 5 bases at V and 4 bases at J, with 21 bases in the middle. This CDR3 has 16 amino acids. Germline lookup yields CDR1 SGHNT and CDR2 YYREEE (reference sequence). DNA of the CDR3: TGTGCCAGCAGTTCCGGAGGCCGCCAAGGGTCCACTGAAGCTTTCTTT. Amino acid sequence: CASSSGGRQGSTEAFF.

The rearrangement joins TRBV9 to TRBJ2-1; 7 positions match TRBD2. CDR3 length equals 16 residues. CDR1 and CDR2 (germline): SGDLS, YYNGEE. V trimming: 0 bases; J trimming: 4 bases; junction bases outside the gene matches: 7. CDR3 loop: CASSVVSSGDYNEQFF. The CDR3 nucleotides read TGTGCCAGCAGCGTAGTGTCGAGCGGGGATTACAATGAGCAGTTCTTC.

By share, this clone ranks as medium-sized. The CDR3 loop reads CASSEGRSNQPQHF. The CDR3 region has the DNA TGTGCCAGCAGTGAAGGTCGCAGCAATCAGCCCCAGCATTTT. V is TRBV2 and J is TRBJ1-5; D remains ambiguous. The CDR3 totals 14 residues. V was shortened by 1 base and J by 1 base, with 5 bases between the two germline ends. CDR1 is SNHLY, CDR2 FYNNEI, per germline.

In this sample, this clone turned up a few times. The chain recombines TRBV5-1 with TRBJ2-3, with D tentatively TRBD1 (5 bases). The CDR3 has 14 amino acids. Trimming left V 2 bases short and J 3 bases short, with 10 bases between. Germline V CDR1 and CDR2: SGHRS, YFSETQ. CDR3 amino acids: CASSFERGTDTQYF. The CDR3 region has the DNA TGCGCCAGCAGCTTCGAAAGGGGAACAGATACGCAGTATTTT. Full variable domain (missing parts from reference TRBV5-1 and TRBJ2-3): KAGVTQTPRYLIKTRGQQVTLSCSPISGHRSVSWYQQTPGQGLQFLFEYFSETQRNKGNFPGRFSGRQFSNSRSEMNVSTLELGDSALYLCASSFERGTDTQYFGPGTRLTVL.

The CDR3 DNA reads TGTGCCAGCACGAGGAGGGGCTCCTACGAGCAGTACTTC. This codes for CASTRRGSYEQYF. The V gene is TRBV2, the J gene TRBJ2-5, with a weak D call TRBD2 (6 bases). TRBJ2-7 matches the DNA end more closely, so the J call is doubtful. This CDR3 region has 13 residues. Germline V CDR1 and CDR2: SNHLY, FYNNEI.

J is TRBJ2-2 and V is TRBV4-3, with a weak D call TRBD1 (5 bases). Germline V lookup: CDR1 LGHNA, CDR2 YSLEER. Trimming took 0 bases from V and 7 from J, leaving 18 bases between them. The length of the CDR3 is 17 residues. CDR3 sequence: CASSQDPPRASVGELFF. In nucleotides, the CDR3 is TGCGCCAGCAGCCAAGATCCCCCCAGGGCGAGTGTCGGGGAGCTGTTTTTT.

The chain employs TRBV19 and TRBJ2-2; TRBD2 matches at 12 bases. The V gene end was trimmed by 4 bases and the J gene end by 4 bases; junction bases not matched to a gene: 16. The CDR3 is 20 amino acids. Looked up from germline, CDR1 is LNHDA and CDR2 is SQIVND (reference sequence). CDR3 in DNA: TGTGCCAGTAGTAACGCAGCTAGCGGGAGGGCCCTCGTAGGCACCGGGGAGCTGTTTTTT. The encoded protein is CASSNAASGRALVGTGELFF.

The J gene is TRBJ2-7, the V gene TRBV5-1, with a possible D match to TRBD2 (5 bases). CDR1 SGHRS and CDR2 YFSETQ come from the germline V gene. CDR3 length: 14 amino acids. V dropped 4 bases and J dropped 0 bases, with 11 bases sitting between them. This CDR3 is CASSQDGSSYEQYF. The DNA for the CDR3 is TGCGCCAGCAGCCAGGATGGGAGCTCCTACGAGCAGTACTTC. The complete variable domain, with remaining parts taken from reference TRBV5-1 and TRBJ2-7, reads KAGVTQTPRYLIKTRGQQVTLSCSPISGHRSVSWYQQTPGQGLQFLFEYFSETQRNKGNFPGRFSGRQFSNSRSEMNVSTLELGDSALYLCASSQDGSSYEQYFGPGTRLTVT.

The chain recombines TRBV11-1 with TRBJ1-2; the D is unclear. V shed 7 bases and J shed 0 bases, with 18 bases lying between them. CDR1 SGHAT and CDR2 FQDESV come from the germline V gene (reference sequence). This CDR3 is 16 amino acids long. As DNA, the CDR3 is TGTGCCAGCACCAACCGACGGACGGCAGCTAACTATGGCTACACCTTC. Protein product: CASTNRRTAANYGYTF. The full variable domain, completed using reference TRBV11-1 and TRBJ1-2, is EAEVAQSPRYKITEKSQAVAFWCDPISGHATLYWYRQILGQGPELLVQFQDESVVDDSQLPKDRFSAERLKGVDSTLKIQPAELGDSAMYLCASTNRRTAANYGYTFGSGTRLTVV.

This clone appeared a few times. The chain has TRBV19 and TRBJ1-2; D may be TRBD1 (6 bases). From germline, CDR1 is LNHDA and CDR2 SQIVND (reference sequence). Trimming took 4 bases from V and 7 from J, leaving 10 bases between them. The CDR3 runs 12 residues. CDR3 DNA: TGTGCCAGTAGTAGACGGACAGCTGGCTACACCTTC. Its protein is CASSRRTAGYTF. Full variable domain (rest looked up from reference TRBV19 and TRBJ1-2): DGGITQSPKYLFRKEGQNVTLSCEQNLNHDAMYWYRQDPGQGLRLIYYSQIVNDFQKGDIAEGYSVSREKKESFPLTVTSAQKNPTAFYLCASSRRTAGYTFGSGTRLTVV.

The chain carries TRBV7-9 and TRBJ2-1; D unresolved. There are 12 residues in the CDR3. Looked up from germline, CDR1 is SEHNR and CDR2 is FQNEAQ (reference sequence). Trimming pared 1 base from V and 8 bases from J, leaving 6 bases between. CDR3 sequence: CASSLVEDEQFF. DNA for the CDR3: TGTGCCAGCAGCTTAGTCGAGGATGAGCAGTTCTTC.

The genes are TRBV27 and TRBJ2-5; the match to TRBD2 covers 9 bases. The germline V gene has CDR1 MNHEY and CDR2 SMNVEV (reference sequence). J lost 7 bases, V lost 1 base, and 10 bases had no gene match. This CDR3 spans 16 amino acids. The CDR3 nucleotides are TGTGCCAGCAGTTTATTTCTTAGCGGGAGAGAGGGGACCCAGTACTTC. As protein: CASSLFLSGREGTQYF.

This clone was counted only a few times. The chain joins TRBV11-3 to TRBJ1-1; D gene unclear. The germline V gene encodes CDR1 SGHNT and CDR2 YENEEA. The CDR3 has 13 amino acids. Trimming removed 4 bases from V and 10 bases from J, with 16 bases in between. DNA for the CDR3: TGTGCCAGCAGCTCATCTCGCGTGGGTGCAGCTTTCTTT. Translated: CASSSSRVGAAFF.

This clone was seen a few times. This rearrangement joins TRBV27 to TRBJ2-5; D is ambiguous. The V gene's germline CDR1 is MNHEY and CDR2 SMNVEV (reference sequence). CDR3 size: 14 residues. Trimming removed 5 bases at V and 1 base at J, with 11 bases between. CDR3: CASSRSSFQETQYF. As DNA, the CDR3 is TGTGCCAGCAGTAGAAGCAGTTTCCAAGAGACCCAGTACTTC.

This chain connects TRBV11-2 to TRBJ1-1; 11 bases line up with TRBD1. The germline V gene has CDR1 SGHAT and CDR2 FQNNGV. After removal of 2 bases from V and 0 bases from J, the junction contained 2 bases not matched to a gene. The CDR3 covers 16 residues. CDR3 sequence reads: CASSLRTGGLNTEAFF. The CDR3 DNA reads TGTGCCAGCAGCTTAAGGACAGGGGGCCTGAACACTGAAGCTTTCTTT.

This clone is categorized as medium-sized. The rearrangement uses TRBV9 and TRBJ2-2; no clear D. Trimming removed 5 bases from V and 7 bases from J, with 6 bases in between. Germline V gene lookup returns CDR1 SGDLS and CDR2 YYNGEE. The CDR3 extends over 11 amino acids. The CDR3 protein is CASRSRGELFF. DNA of the CDR3: TGTGCCAGCAGGAGTCGCGGGGAGCTGTTTTTT.

The rearrangement links TRBV28 to TRBJ2-3, with D possibly being TRBD1 or TRBD2 (11 bases each). Trimming pared 6 bases from V and 2 bases from J, leaving 36 bases between. CDR1 and CDR2 (germline): MDHEN, SYDVKM. This CDR3 region has 22 residues. CDR3 bases: TGTGCCAGCAGAAGGACAGGGGGCTTACTAGCGGGAGAGCGATCCCCCACAGATACGCAGTATTTT. This gives the protein CASRRTGGLLAGERSPTDTQYF.

The chain combines TRBV23-1 with TRBJ2-1, with TRBD2 matching over 7 bases. TRBV23-1 is an ORF, and what it does is uncertain. The trim removed 3 bases at V and 8 bases at J, leaving 16 bases unmatched. This CDR3 region has 17 residues. DNA for the CDR3: TGCGCCAGCAGTCAGTTCTGCAGCGGGAAGTTAGCCCATGAGCAGTTCTTC. Translating it yields CASSQFCSGKLAHEQFF.

This clone was recorded only once. V is TRBV5-8 and J is TRBJ2-1; maybe TRBD2 (6 bases). From germline, CDR1 is SGHTS and CDR2 YDEGEE. Between the trimmed V and J ends, which lost 4 bases and 6 bases, there was a span of 11 bases. The CDR3 extends over 13 amino acids. The CDR3 loop is CASSLRGANEQFF. DNA for the CDR3: TGTGCCAGCAGCCTCCGCGGGGCCAATGAGCAGTTCTTC.

The chain carries TRBV4-3 and TRBJ1-3; tentatively, D is TRBD1 (5 bases). The germline gives CDR1 LGHNA, CDR2 YSLEER. This CDR3 is 15 amino acids long. The germline V and J ends were trimmed by 1 base and 0 bases, with 7 bases remaining between them. CDR3 bases: TGCGCCAGCAGCCAAGTGGGGCCCTCTGGAAACACCATATATTTT. As protein: CASSQVGPSGNTIYF.

The chain uses TRBV10-3 and TRBJ2-3; TRBD2 matches 8 bases. The CDR3 loop spans 12 amino acids. V was pared by 9 bases and J by 4 bases, with 3 bases of the junction left unmatched. The germline V gene encodes CDR1 ENHRY and CDR2 SYGVKD. In DNA, the CDR3 is TGTGCCATGGCGGGAGGTCCAGATACGCAGTATTTT. Translated: CAMAGGPDTQYF.

The CDR3 nucleotides read TGTGCCATCGCCGGGGGGGATACGCAGTATTTT. Residues: CAIAGGDTQYF. The rearrangement uses TRBV10-3 and TRBJ2-3; 7 bases line up with TRBD2. This CDR3 has 11 amino acids. CDR1 is ENHRY and CDR2 is SYGVKD in the germline V gene. V was pared by 8 bases and J by 6 bases, with 2 bases of the junction left unmatched.